This record covers a single T cell receptor beta chain. Its antigen is currently unknown. Relapses following autologous stem cell transplantation were seen in all patients, with brentuximab vedotin exposure varying. The record originates from a study of PD-1 blockade in classical Hodgkin lymphoma. General observations from the study: CD4+ TCR diversity, unlike CD8+, climbed significantly by C4D1. Patients excluded were those beginning nivolumab under 1 year after ASCT.

Repertoires were generated with immunoSEQ multiplex PCR, while TCRdb's copy carries only in-frame clones and drops some. This sample has around 19,000 clones, with about four fifths found just once. Trimming left V 3 bases short and J 8 bases short, with 19 bases between. This CDR3 region has 15 residues. CDR1 is ENHRY and CDR2 is SYGVKD in the germline V gene. The TCR sequence derives from a human donor with classical Hodgkin lymphoma. The sequenced sample was peripheral blood mononuclear cells (PBMCs), obtained at baseline. The chain employs TRBV10-3 and TRBJ1-1; TRBD1 is a possible D gene (5 bases). CDR3 in DNA: TGTGCCATCAGTGACCTCAAGGGCCCGGGGGAGGAAGCTTTCTTT. Protein sequence: CAISDLKGPGEEAFF.